The 21 T cell receptor beta chains below all came from one sample that was sequenced in a study of blood T cell repertoires in COVID-19. Sequencing was performed with immunoSEQ multiplex PCR; in TCRdb, only in-frame clones are kept and a portion is missing. The data show about 92,000 clones, 87% seen once. The sequenced sample was peripheral blood. The receptor set was obtained from a woman in her fifties or sixties with COVID-19, enrolled during active disease.

Here the CDR3 reads CASSPPGEPLHF. The CDR3 region has the DNA TGTGCCAGCAGTCCCCCAGGGGAACCCCTCCACTTT. The chain has TRBV28 and TRBJ1-6; tentatively, D is TRBD1 (6 bases). The V end was cut by 5 bases, the J end by 12 bases, with 11 bases between. Per the germline V gene, CDR1 is MDHEN and CDR2 is SYDVKM. The CDR3 spans 12 residues.

This rearrangement joins TRBV19 to TRBJ1-1, with D unclear. The CDR3 contains 16 residues. V was clipped by 2 bases and J by 0 bases, with 13 bases between them. The V gene's germline CDR1 is LNHDA and CDR2 SQIVND (reference sequence). This CDR3 is CASSIFRVGVNTEAFF. The DNA for the CDR3 is TGTGCCAGTAGTATATTTCGGGTCGGAGTGAACACTGAAGCTTTCTTT.

The chain has TRBV7-9 and TRBJ1-1, with 9 nucleotides matching TRBD1. J was trimmed by 6 bases and V by 5 bases; bases with no gene match: 7. CDR3 length: 14 amino acids. Germline V gene lookup returns CDR1 SEHNR and CDR2 FQNEAQ (reference sequence). CDR3 residues: CASSIGTGSPEAFF. CDR3 nucleotides: TGTGCCAGCAGCATTGGGACAGGGAGTCCTGAAGCTTTCTTT.

The chain uses TRBV5-1 and TRBJ1-2; the D is unclear. The CDR3 has 13 residues. Trimming cost V 0 bases and J 0 bases, with 3 bases left between them. Germline V lookup: CDR1 SGHRS, CDR2 YFSETQ. CDR3 amino acids: CASSLGANYGYTF. In DNA form, the CDR3 reads TGCGCCAGCAGCTTGGGCGCTAACTATGGCTACACCTTC.

This rearrangement joins TRBV5-4 to TRBJ1-2; TRBD1 might be the D (6 bases). Between the trimmed V and J ends, which lost 4 bases and 4 bases, there was a span of 14 bases. CDR1 and CDR2 (germline): SGHNT, YYREEE (reference sequence). The CDR3 is 14 residues long. CDR3 residues: CASSQIGGGYGYTF. CDR3 nucleotide sequence: TGTGCCAGCAGCCAGATAGGGGGTGGCTATGGCTACACCTTC.

CDR3 sequence: CASSISTDSYEQYF. CDR3 DNA: TGTGCCAGTAGTATCTCGACAGATTCCTACGAGCAGTACTTC. This chain uses TRBV19 with TRBJ2-7; perhaps TRBD1 as D (5 bases). Trimming shortened V by 3 bases and J by 1 base, and 10 bases separated the two germline ends. Germline V gives CDR1 LNHDA, CDR2 SQIVND (reference sequence). CDR3 length equals 14 residues.

The chain links TRBV5-5 to TRBJ1-1; a weak D match, TRBD1 (6 bases). V was cut by 3 bases and J by 5 bases, with 17 bases left in between. CDR1 SGHKS and CDR2 YYEKEE come from the germline V gene (reference sequence). The CDR3 has 15 amino acids. The CDR3 protein is CASSWVTGSGTEAFF. CDR3 nucleotides: TGTGCCAGCAGCTGGGTCACAGGGAGCGGTACTGAAGCTTTCTTT.

The chain combines TRBV7-2 with TRBJ2-2; D is uncertain. Germline V gives CDR1 SGHTA, CDR2 FQGNSA. V lost 1 base and J lost 9, with 6 bases in between. This CDR3 is built from 12 residues. CDR3 sequence reads: CASSLDSRELFF. For the CDR3, the DNA is TGTGCCAGCAGCTTAGACAGTCGGGAGCTGTTTTTT.

V usage is TRBV6-5 and J usage is TRBJ2-1; 7 nucleotides agree with TRBD1. The CDR3 contains 15 residues. Germline CDR1 is MNHEY and CDR2 is SVGAGI. V lost 6 bases to trimming and J lost 5 bases; unmatched junction nucleotides: 10. CDR3 sequence (DNA): TGTGCCAGCAGGCGCGACAGGGCAAGTGACAATGAGCAGTTCTTC. This encodes CASRRDRASDNEQFF.

This rearrangement joins TRBV19 to TRBJ1-1, with TRBD1 as a possible D gene (5 bases). Trimming cost V 3 bases and J 2 bases, with 13 bases left between them. The germline V gene encodes CDR1 LNHDA and CDR2 SQIVND (reference sequence). The CDR3 is 15 amino acids. CDR3 DNA sequence: TGTGCCAGTAGTATTAACGACAGAGCCAACACTGAAGCTTTCTTT. This codes for CASSINDRANTEAFF.

This chain uses TRBV18 with TRBJ1-1; 11 nucleotides agree with TRBD1. Germline CDR1 and CDR2: KGHSH and LQKENI. The CDR3 totals 17 residues. Germline trimming cut 0 bases from V and 4 bases from J; bases unmatched to any gene: 7. The CDR3 here is CASSPPQGTGGFTEAFF. The CDR3 coding sequence is TGTGCCAGCTCACCACCGCAGGGGACAGGGGGGTTCACTGAAGCTTTCTTT.

This clone was recorded only once. The chain joins TRBV15 to TRBJ1-1, with D unresolved. Germline lookup yields CDR1 LNHNV and CDR2 YYDKDF (reference sequence). Trimming stripped 3 bases from V and 0 bases from J, with 8 bases between. The CDR3 spans 14 residues. CDR3 protein: CATSRLDLNTEAFF. The DNA of the CDR3 is TGTGCCACCAGCAGGCTTGACTTGAACACTGAAGCTTTCTTT.

This chain connects TRBV5-8 to TRBJ1-4; TRBD1 matches 12 bases. V dropped 2 bases and J dropped 8; count of bases not matched to a gene: 7. In germline, CDR1 is SGHTS, CDR2 YDEGEE. The CDR3 is 16 amino acids. The CDR3 loop is CASSFRGTGGDEKLFF. CDR3 sequence (DNA): TGTGCCAGCAGCTTCCGAGGGACAGGGGGCGACGAAAAACTGTTTTTT. Drawing the rest from reference TRBV5-8 and TRBJ1-4, the complete variable domain is EAGVTQSPTHLIKTRGQQATLRCSPISGHTSVYWYQQALGLGLQFLLWYDEGEERNRGNFPPRFSGRQFPNYSSELNVNALELEDSALYLCASSFRGTGGDEKLFFGSGTQLSVL.

J is TRBJ1-1 and V is TRBV5-1; 7 bases align to TRBD1. The CDR3 totals 13 residues. V gave up 2 bases and J gave up 4 bases; unmatched junction bases: 2. CDR1 is SGHRS, CDR2 YFSETQ, per germline. The CDR3 protein is CASSFTGATEAFF. The CDR3 nucleotides read TGCGCCAGCAGCTTTACAGGGGCCACTGAAGCTTTCTTT.

This chain links TRBV3-1 (or the pseudogene TRBV3-2) with TRBJ1-2, with unresolved D. Trimming shortened V by 3 bases and J by 11 bases, and 13 bases separated the two germline ends. Germline CDR1 LGHDT, CDR2 YNNKEL (reference sequence). The CDR3 covers 12 residues. CDR3 residues: CASSHPAGGYTF. In nucleotides, the CDR3 is TGTGCCAGCAGCCATCCTGCCGGAGGGTACACCTTC.

This chain uses TRBV30 with TRBJ1-4, with TRBD1 identical over 7 bases. From germline, CDR1 is GTSNPN and CDR2 SVGIG (reference sequence). The junction had 5 bases not matched to a gene; V was cut back by 5 bases and J by 5 bases. The CDR3 runs 13 residues. CDR3 DNA sequence: TGTGCCTGGGGGGGGGACAGAAATGAAAAACTGTTTTTT. Its protein product is CAWGGDRNEKLFF.

The chain recombines TRBV7-9 with TRBJ1-2, with D maybe TRBD1 (6 bases). In germline, CDR1 is SEHNR, CDR2 FQNEAQ (reference sequence). The CDR3 extends over 13 amino acids. Trimming stripped 10 bases from V and 8 bases from J, with 20 bases between. The CDR3 DNA follows: TGTGCCACCCCGCTGGGGGCTCGGTCCGGCTACACCTTC. Translating it yields CATPLGARSGYTF.

The chain links TRBV9 to TRBJ2-1; 10 bases agree with TRBD2. The CDR3 sequence is 16 residues long. In germline, CDR1 is SGDLS, CDR2 YYNGEE. V trimming: 1 base; J trimming: 8 bases; junction bases outside the gene matches: 9. The CDR3 DNA reads TGTGCCAGCAGCGTACTAGCGGGGGCCGGGGGCGATGAGCAGTTCTTC. Its protein is CASSVLAGAGGDEQFF.

V and J are TRBV3-1 (or the pseudogene TRBV3-2) and TRBJ1-1; D may be TRBD1 (5 bases). Germline V gene sequence: CDR1 LGHDT, CDR2 YNNKEL (reference sequence). Trimming pared 1 base from V and 5 bases from J, leaving 11 bases between. This CDR3 spans 14 amino acids. The CDR3 DNA follows: TGTGCCAGCAGCCAAGGGGCAGGGCGGACTGAAGCTTTCTTT. Protein sequence: CASSQGAGRTEAFF.

The V call is TRBV9, the J call TRBJ1-3; D not resolved. This CDR3 is 17 amino acids long. Trimming removed 3 bases from V and 1 base from J, with 17 bases in between. Per germline, CDR1 SGDLS and CDR2 YYNGEE. CDR3 residues: CASSDGSLWRSGNTIYF. CDR3 nucleotides: TGTGCCAGCAGCGACGGTTCCCTCTGGAGGTCTGGAAACACCATATATTTT.

This rearrangement joins TRBV29-1 to TRBJ1-1; D is unresolved. Germline V gene data show CDR1 as SQVTM and CDR2 as ANQGSEA. CDR3 length: 11 residues. Trimming stripped 5 bases from V and 2 bases from J, with 6 bases between. The CDR3 sequence is CSVFINTEAFF. DNA of the CDR3: TGCAGCGTTTTTATAAACACTGAAGCTTTCTTT. The whole variable domain, remainder taken from reference TRBV29-1 and TRBJ1-1, is SAVISQKPSRDICQRGTSLTIQCQVDSQVTMMFWYRQQPGQSLTLIATANQGSEATYESGFVIDKFPISRPNLTFSTLTVSNMSPEDSSIYLCSVFINTEAFFGQGTRLTVV.